A single sample is the source of the 25 T cell receptor beta chains below, sequenced in a study of shared clonotypes between healthy human individuals. Generated by immunoSEQ multiplex PCR, the TCRdb table keeps only in-frame clones and is missing some. The data contain approximately 840,000 clones, approximately 96% of them seen just once; the ten biggest clones take up less than 0.3%. Positively selected for CCR7, the CD45RO-negative cells used as naive CD8 cells excluded terminally differentiated effector memory CD45RA+ cells. Sequenced material: naive CD8+ T cells sorted from blood. Receptors were obtained from a man aged 25 to 40 in good health.

This clone was detected once. The chain carries TRBV6-5 and TRBJ2-1; D is unclear. Deletions cut 0 bases from V and 7 bases from J, with 7 bases between. The CDR3 loop spans 13 amino acids. CDR1 and CDR2 from the germline V gene are MNHEY and SVGAGI. CDR3 loop: CASSYSNGNEQFF. The CDR3 region has the DNA TGTGCCAGCAGTTACTCGAATGGTAATGAGCAGTTCTTC.

This rearrangement joins TRBV27 to TRBJ2-7; TRBD1 matches at 10 bases. Germline values: CDR1 MNHEY, CDR2 SMNVEV (reference sequence). Trimming at V came to 6 bases and at J to 4 bases, leaving 9 bases not matched to a gene. CDR3 length equals 15 residues. The CDR3: CASSLGGTGVYEQYF. CDR3 DNA: TGTGCCAGCAGCCTGGGTGGGACAGGGGTTTACGAGCAGTACTTC.

The chain uses TRBV6-5 and TRBJ2-4; D remains unclear. CDR3 length equals 13 residues. V was cut by 2 bases and J by 3 bases, with 5 bases left in between. Germline-derived CDR1 and CDR2 are MNHEY and SVGAGI. This CDR3 reads CASSYTVKNIQYF. The CDR3 DNA reads TGTGCCAGCAGTTACACAGTCAAAAACATTCAGTACTTC.

This clone was detected only a few times. V and J are TRBV5-5 and TRBJ2-2; 14 nucleotides match TRBD2. This CDR3 is 17 amino acids long. Germline V lookup: CDR1 SGHKS, CDR2 YYEKEE (reference sequence). V dropped 4 bases and J dropped 3; count of bases not matched to a gene: 5. CDR3 bases: TGTGCCAGCAGCATGGGACTAGCGGGAGTCGACACCGGGGAGCTGTTTTTT. It encodes CASSMGLAGVDTGELFF.

The chain employs TRBV27 and TRBJ2-2, with D unresolved. Trimming cost V 1 base and J 0 bases, with 12 bases left between them. CDR1 and CDR2 from the germline V gene are MNHEY and SMNVEV (reference sequence). This CDR3 contains 17 residues. The CDR3 spells CASSLFVRLANTGELFF. The DNA for the CDR3 is TGTGCCAGCAGTTTATTCGTGAGGTTGGCGAACACCGGGGAGCTGTTTTTT.

This clone occurred once. In DNA form, the CDR3 reads TGTGCCAGCAGTTACTCGGACAGACACACCGGGGAGCTGTTTTTT. It encodes CASSYSDRHTGELFF. The V and J genes are TRBV6-5 and TRBJ2-2; TRBD1 is a possible D gene (6 bases). CDR3 length: 15 residues. Germline V CDR1 and CDR2: MNHEY, SVGAGI. Trimming pared 0 bases from V and 3 bases from J, leaving 8 bases between.

Points on this clone: Other DNA sequences of this sample code for an identical CDR3. V is TRBV27 and J is TRBJ2-7; possible D gene TRBD1, 6 bases. Trimming left V 6 bases short and J 1 base short, with 13 bases between. The CDR3 length is 14 residues. The germline gives CDR1 MNHEY, CDR2 SMNVEV (reference sequence). The CDR3, as DNA: TGTGCCAGCAGCCTGACAGGCGGGTCCTACGAGCAGTACTTC. It codes for CASSLTGGSYEQYF.

This chain uses TRBV14 with TRBJ1-5, with D uncertain. Between the trimmed V and J ends, which lost 0 bases and 4 bases, there was a span of 16 bases. This CDR3 spans 17 amino acids. Germline V lookup: CDR1 SGHDN, CDR2 FVKESK. The DNA for the CDR3 is TGTGCCAGCAGCCAAGATTTAATCGGGGTTTGGAATCAGCCCCAGCATTTT. This codes for CASSQDLIGVWNQPQHF.

This chain links TRBV2 with TRBJ2-1; D may be TRBD2 (5 bases). V shed 7 bases and J shed 6 bases, with 16 bases lying between them. The CDR3 has 14 residues. The germline V gene has CDR1 SNHLY and CDR2 FYNNEI. The CDR3 region is CASNTPGGSNEQFF. The DNA of the CDR3 is TGTGCCAGCAACACCCCTGGCGGGTCCAATGAGCAGTTCTTC.

This CDR3 reads CASSRDPGQWNTEAFF. The DNA for the CDR3 is TGCGCCAGCAGCCGAGACCCGGGACAGTGGAACACTGAAGCTTTCTTT. This chain links TRBV4-1 with TRBJ1-1; 7 nucleotides agree with TRBD1. The germline V gene encodes CDR1 MGHRA and CDR2 YSYEKL. The CDR3 totals 16 residues. J gave up 1 base and V 4 bases, and 9 bases lay outside the gene matches.

The chain is built from TRBV29-1 and TRBJ2-3; D tentatively fits TRBD1 or TRBD2 (5 bases each). Trimming removed 0 bases at V and 11 bases at J, with 21 bases between. This CDR3 comprises 15 residues. CDR1 SQVTM and CDR2 ANQGSEA come from the germline V gene. Here the CDR3 reads CSVEDSTLGPLGQYF. CDR3 nucleotides: TGCAGCGTTGAAGATTCCACCCTGGGACCCTTGGGGCAGTATTTT.

This chain connects TRBV28 to TRBJ2-7; no firm D call. The CDR3 totals 17 residues. The germline CDR1 and CDR2 sequences are MDHEN and SYDVKM. V dropped 3 bases and J dropped 0 bases, with 18 bases sitting between them. The chain's CDR3 is CASSFSGYVADSYEQYF. DNA for the CDR3: TGTGCCAGCAGTTTTTCGGGCTATGTCGCGGACTCCTACGAGCAGTACTTC.

The chain carries TRBV27 and TRBJ2-7; D is uncertain. Trimming took off 0 bases at V and 2 bases at J, with 11 bases between the two ends. This CDR3 spans 15 amino acids. CDR1 MNHEY and CDR2 SMNVEV come from the germline V gene (reference sequence). The CDR3 spells CASSLSARPPYEQYF. The CDR3 bases are TGTGCCAGCAGTTTATCGGCCAGACCACCCTACGAGCAGTACTTC.

The genes are TRBV27 and TRBJ1-5; D gene unclear. V lost 0 bases to trimming and J lost 11 bases, with 20 bases between them. CDR1 and CDR2 (germline): MNHEY, SMNVEV (reference sequence). This CDR3 contains 16 residues. CDR3 sequence: CASSLSSGDFRRSQHF. CDR3 nucleotide sequence: TGTGCCAGCAGTTTATCGTCGGGTGATTTTAGGAGGTCCCAGCATTTT.

The chain uses TRBV18 and TRBJ2-1; no clear D gene. Germline V gene sequence: CDR1 KGHSH, CDR2 LQKENI. The CDR3 extends over 15 amino acids. V lost 3 bases to trimming and J lost 3 bases, with 12 bases between them. The CDR3 spells CASSPPGDLYNEQFF. The CDR3 DNA is TGTGCCAGCTCACCGCCCGGAGACCTCTACAATGAGCAGTTCTTC. The full variable domain, completed using reference TRBV18 and TRBJ2-1, is NAGVMQNPRHLVRRRGQEARLRCSPMKGHSHVYWYRQLPEEGLKFMVYLQKENIIDESGMPKERFSAEFPKEGPSILRIQQVVRGDSAAYFCASSPPGDLYNEQFFGPGTRLTVL.

V and J are TRBV27 and TRBJ1-4; D is possibly TRBD1 (5 bases). From germline, CDR1 is MNHEY and CDR2 SMNVEV (reference sequence). CDR3 length: 15 amino acids. V lost 2 bases, J lost 3 bases, and 10 bases lay in between. The CDR3 nucleotides read TGTGCCAGCAGTTTACTCGGGGGTGCTAATGAAAAACTGTTTTTT. Encoded protein: CASSLLGGANEKLFF.

This chain connects TRBV7-9 to TRBJ1-5; D is undetermined. This CDR3 is 15 amino acids long. Trimming took off 2 bases at V and 5 bases at J, with 13 bases between the two ends. The germline gives CDR1 SEHNR, CDR2 FQNEAQ (reference sequence). The CDR3 spells CASSLFGPDDQPQHF. The CDR3 DNA follows: TGTGCCAGCAGCTTATTTGGGCCGGATGATCAGCCCCAGCATTTT.

The rearrangement links TRBV9 to TRBJ2-3; 8 positions match TRBD2. Germline values: CDR1 SGDLS, CDR2 YYNGEE. The CDR3 has 17 residues. V dropped 3 bases and J dropped 1; count of bases not matched to a gene: 10. The CDR3 loop reads CASSAPDGGAGTDTQYF. In DNA, the CDR3 is TGTGCCAGCAGCGCTCCGGACGGGGGGGCAGGCACAGATACGCAGTATTTT.

The J gene is TRBJ1-5, the V gene TRBV4-1; 7 nucleotides align to TRBD1. The trim removed 1 base at V and 8 bases at J, leaving 8 bases unmatched. The CDR3 has 15 residues. Looked up from germline, CDR1 is MGHRA and CDR2 is YSYEKL. The DNA for the CDR3 is TGCGCCAGCAGCCAAGTGGGGACAGCTATAGAGCCCCAGCATTTT. Protein: CASSQVGTAIEPQHF.

This clone appeared once. The chain joins TRBV7-2 to TRBJ2-3, with a possible D match to TRBD1 (6 bases). The ends were cut back, 1 base at V and 4 bases at J, with 9 bases in the middle. The CDR3 is 14 residues long. CDR1 and CDR2 (germline): SGHTA, FQGNSA. The CDR3 loop is CASSLGAGADTQYF. The CDR3 DNA sequence: TGTGCCAGCAGCTTAGGGGCAGGGGCAGATACGCAGTATTTT.

V and J are TRBV19 and TRBJ1-2; no definite D call. Germline CDR1 reads LNHDA; CDR2 reads SQIVND (reference sequence). Trimming pared 5 bases from V and 4 bases from J, leaving 11 bases between. The CDR3 contains 13 residues. The DNA for the CDR3 is TGTGCCAGTAGTTCGTCACGAGGCTATGGCTACACCTTC. Translated: CASSSSRGYGYTF.

The CDR3: CASSLEGGGADTQYF. The CDR3 region has the DNA TGTGCCAGCAGCTTGGAAGGGGGAGGGGCAGATACGCAGTATTTT. The chain uses TRBV5-4 and TRBJ2-3; possible D gene TRBD2, 7 bases. Trimming removed 0 bases from V and 4 bases from J, with 12 bases in between. The CDR3 sequence is 15 residues long. Germline values: CDR1 SGHNT, CDR2 YYREEE (reference sequence). The full variable domain, with the rest looked up from reference TRBV5-4 and TRBJ2-3, is ETGVTQSPTHLIKTRGQQVTLRCSSQSGHNTVSWYQQALGQGPQFIFQYYREEENGRGNFPPRFSGLQFPNYSSELNVNALELDDSALYLCASSLEGGGADTQYFGPGTRLTVL.

With respect to this clone: The same CDR3 also results from other DNA sequences found in this sample. The rearrangement links TRBV7-9 to TRBJ2-3; a weak D match, TRBD1 (5 bases). Between the trimmed V and J ends, which lost 3 bases and 0 bases, there was a span of 10 bases. The CDR3 loop spans 15 amino acids. Germline values: CDR1 SEHNR, CDR2 FQNEAQ (reference sequence). CDR3 protein: CASSLRTGSTDTQYF. Written as DNA, the CDR3 is TGTGCCAGCAGCTTGCGTACAGGAAGCACAGATACGCAGTATTTT. Complete variable domain (other parts from reference TRBV7-9 and TRBJ2-3): DTGVSQNPRHKITKRGQNVTFRCDPISEHNRLYWYRQTLGQGPEFLTYFQNEAQLEKSRLLSDRFSAERPKGSFSTLEIQRTEQGDSAMYLCASSLRTGSTDTQYFGPGTRLTVL.

This clone was counted once. CDR3 amino acids: CASRDGGPSSYNEQFF. The CDR3 DNA sequence: TGTGCCAGTAGGGATGGAGGGCCAAGCTCCTACAATGAGCAGTTCTTC. J is TRBJ2-1 and V is TRBV27; TRBD2 is a possible D gene (6 bases). There are 16 residues in the CDR3. V was shortened by 9 bases and J by 0 bases, with 18 bases between the two germline ends. Germline V gene data show CDR1 as MNHEY and CDR2 as SMNVEV (reference sequence).

In this sample, this clone turned up once. This chain connects TRBV7-9 to TRBJ2-1; D call uncertain. The V end was cut by 9 bases, the J end by 5 bases, with 8 bases between. The CDR3 consists of 11 residues. Germline CDR1 is SEHNR and CDR2 is FQNEAQ (reference sequence). The CDR3 sequence: CARGSDNEQFF. The CDR3, as DNA: TGTGCCAGGGGCAGCGACAATGAGCAGTTCTTC.